This is a list of T cell receptor beta chains from one sample in a study of blood T cells in healthy people across ages. TCRdb fed the 5' RACE reads into MiXCR, producing one record per CDR3 protein. This table holds about 1.4 million distinct CDR3 sequences, approximately 59% found once. Sequences were obtained from blood. All receptors come from a man aged 18 to 29 in good health. Each CDR3 is given with its conserved first and last residue. The D gene is left open where the match is weak. Rows may omit the clone size; those that give it use once, few, many or a size class.

j_call	d_call	clone_size	v_call	cdr3_aa	cdr3_nt
TRBJ2-1	.	.	TRBV9	CASSVGVATSYNEQFF	TGTGCCAGCAGCGTAGGGGTAGCGACTTCCTACAATGAGCAGTTCTTC
TRBJ1-1	.	.	TRBV18	CASSPRGKGDVEAFF	TGTGCCAGCTCTCCTAGGGGGAAGGGGGATGTTGAAGCTTTCTTT
TRBJ2-4	.	.	TRBV28	CASSANPRQYF	TGTGCCAGCAGTGCTAATCCCCGGCAGTACTTC
TRBJ1-2	.	.	TRBV4-3	CASSDGTLMGGYTF	TGCGCCAGCTCGGACGGCACCCTGATGGGGGGCTACACCTTC
TRBJ2-1	.	once	TRBV20-1	CSVLPLRAFSYNEQFF	TGCAGTGTTCTACCCCTACGGGCTTTCTCCTACAATGAGCAGTTCTTC
TRBJ2-3	.	few	TRBV20-1	CSARVADTQYF	TGCAGTGCTAGGGTTGCAGATACGCAGTATTTT
TRBJ1-6	.	.	TRBV4-2	CASSQPQIYNSPLHF	TGTGCCAGCAGCCAACCCCAGATCTATAATTCACCCCTCCACTTT
TRBJ2-7	.	.	TRBV4-1	CASSQEQSSYEQYF	TGCGCCAGCAGCCAAGAACAGTCCTCCTACGAGCAGTACTTC
TRBJ2-7	.	.	TRBV4-3	CASSQGGRQGSYEQYF	TGCGCCAGCAGCCAAGGGGGACGGCAGGGCTCCTACGAGCAGTACTTC
TRBJ2-5	.	.	TRBV6-6	CASSCEGWGGVVETQYF	TGTGCCAGCAGTTGCGAGGGTTGGGGGGGCGTGGTAGAGACCCAGTACTTC
TRBJ2-7	.	.	TRBV20-1	CSAYPQLGPRYEQYF	TGCAGTGCTTACCCCCAACTTGGACCTCGCTACGAGCAGTACTTC
TRBJ2-4	.	.	TRBV20-1	CSANRAGGGRAKNIQYF	TGCAGTGCTAACAGGGCAGGGGGGGGTCGGGCCAAAAACATTCAGTACTTC
TRBJ2-5	TRBD1	few	TRBV10-3	CAISEDRGTETQYF	TGTGCCATCAGTGAGGACAGGGGCACAGAGACCCAGTACTTC
TRBJ2-7	.	few	TRBV15	CATSRDSPSYEQYF	TGTGCCACCAGCAGAGACTCGCCGTCCTACGAGCAGTACTTC
TRBJ2-4	TRBD1	few	TRBV13	CASSLDRERNIQYF	TGTGCCAGCAGTTTGGACAGGGAACGAAACATTCAGTACTTC
TRBJ2-7	TRBD2	once	TRBV20-1	CSAERTSGIYEQYF	TGCAGTGCTGAACGGACTAGCGGGATCTACGAGCAGTACTTC
TRBJ1-4	.	.	TRBV3-1	CASSLWDTNEKLFF	TGTGCCAGCAGCCTCTGGGACACTAATGAAAAACTGTTTTTT
TRBJ2-7	.	.	TRBV6-5	CASSYSPGVYEQYF	TGTGCCAGCAGTTACTCGCCAGGGGTGTACGAGCAGTACTTC
TRBJ1-1	.	.	TRBV3-1	CASSQVIQGGTEAFF	TGTGCCAGCAGCCAAGTAATACAGGGTGGGACTGAAGCTTTCTTT
TRBJ1-6	.	.	TRBV5-6	CASKGPTVGSYNAPLHF	TGTGCCAGCAAGGGACCGACAGTAGGCTCCTATAATGCACCCCTCCACTTT
TRBJ2-1	.	many	TRBV11-2	CASSLGRWLDPTSNEQFF	TGTGCCAGCAGCTTAGGTCGATGGTTGGACCCTACCTCCAATGAGCAGTTCTTC
TRBJ2-7	TRBD2	.	TRBV11-2	CASSSSKGLAGGPDRYEQYF	TGTGCCAGCAGCTCTAGTAAGGGACTAGCGGGAGGGCCCGATCGCTACGAGCAGTACTTC
TRBJ2-4	.	few	TRBV20-1	CSARLTFWDEHLAKNIQYF	TGCAGTGCTAGACTGACTTTCTGGGACGAACACCTAGCCAAAAACATTCAGTACTTC
TRBJ1-2	TRBD1	.	TRBV10-3	CAIMEGTGGYGYTF	TGTGCCATCATGGAGGGAACAGGGGGCTATGGCTACACCTTC
TRBJ2-1	.	few	TRBV12-3/TRBV12-4	CASTPREGSDNEQFF	TGTGCCAGCACCCCGAGGGAAGGATCGGACAATGAGCAGTTCTTC
TRBJ2-5	.	.	TRBV19	CASSMGTGSQETQYF	TGTGCCAGTAGTATGGGGACCGGGAGCCAAGAGACCCAGTACTTC
TRBJ2-5	TRBD1	.	TRBV6-2/TRBV6-3	CASSYAGTEQYF	TGTGCCAGCAGTTACGCCGGGACAGAGCAGTACTTC
TRBJ2-1	.	.	TRBV7-2	CASSFRKQLYNEQFF	TGTGCCAGCAGCTTTAGGAAACAGTTATACAATGAGCAGTTCTTC
TRBJ1-1	.	.	TRBV5-4	CATEDTMNTEAFF	TGTGCCACCGAGGACACCATGAACACTGAAGCTTTCTTT
TRBJ1-2	.	.	TRBV27	CASSLESQGSYYGYTF	TGTGCCAGCAGTTTAGAATCTCAGGGGTCCTACTATGGCTACACCTTC
TRBJ2-3	.	.	TRBV7-8	CASSLAMGVDTQYF	TGTGCCAGCAGCTTAGCGATGGGGGTAGATACGCAGTATTTT
TRBJ2-4	.	few	TRBV7-4	CANLLRWAKNIQYF	TGTGCCAACTTGCTCCGATGGGCCAAAAACATTCAGTACTTC
TRBJ2-1	.	.	TRBV6-2/TRBV6-3	CASGHRAYYNEQFF	TGTGCCAGCGGCCACAGGGCCTACTACAATGAGCAGTTCTTC
TRBJ2-1	TRBD1	.	TRBV25-1	CASSERGTGVNEQFF	TGTGCCAGCAGTGAGAGAGGGACAGGGGTCAATGAGCAGTTCTTC
TRBJ1-2	TRBD1	.	TRBV7-2	CACGQANYGYTF	TGTGCCTGTGGACAGGCCAACTATGGCTACACCTTC
TRBJ2-1	TRBD1	.	TRBV5-1	CASRRQGSSDEQFF	TGCGCCAGCAGAAGACAGGGATCCTCGGATGAGCAGTTCTTC
TRBJ1-5	TRBD1	.	TRBV4-1	CASSQTGQGSNQPQHF	TGCGCCAGTAGCCAAACAGGACAGGGTAGCAATCAGCCCCAGCATTTT
TRBJ1-6	TRBD1	.	TRBV28	CASLDRGPPSPLHF	TGTGCCAGCTTAGACAGGGGCCCGCCATCACCCCTCCACTTT
TRBJ2-4	.	.	TRBV7-2	CASSLVDIQYF	TGTGCCAGCAGCTTAGTCGACATTCAGTACTTC
TRBJ1-5	.	once	TRBV4-1	CASSHPGQARDQPQHF	TGCGCCAGCAGCCATCCAGGACAAGCTAGGGATCAGCCCCAGCATTTT
TRBJ2-7	.	.	TRBV29-1	CSAEGPGEGYEQYF	TGCAGCGCCGAAGGTCCAGGGGAAGGCTACGAGCAGTACTTC
TRBJ2-5	TRBD2	.	TRBV6-4	CASSIGTSGQETQYF	TGTGCCAGCAGTATCGGGACTAGCGGGCAAGAGACCCAGTACTTC
TRBJ1-1	TRBD1	.	TRBV28	CASSPWAGGGMKAFF	TGTGCCAGCAGCCCTTGGGCAGGGGGGGGAATGAAAGCTTTCTTT
TRBJ2-5	.	.	TRBV14	CASSDGGHQETQYF	TGTGCCAGCAGCGATGGGGGACACCAAGAGACCCAGTACTTC
TRBJ2-4	TRBD1	.	TRBV4-3	CASSQEGTGGIEQYF	TGCGCCAGCAGCCAAGAAGGGACAGGGGGCATAGAGCAGTACTTC
TRBJ2-5	TRBD1	.	TRBV24-1	CATSQGDLNQETQYF	TGTGCCACTTCACAGGGGGATTTGAACCAAGAGACCCAGTACTTC
TRBJ2-3	.	.	TRBV4-1	CASSPSRLVYADTQYF	TGCGCCAGCAGCCCCAGTCGCCTAGTTTATGCAGATACGCAGTATTTT
TRBJ1-1	.	.	TRBV2	CASSELGSESTEAFF	TGTGCCAGCAGTGAACTCGGGAGTGAGAGCACTGAAGCTTTCTTT
TRBJ2-5	TRBD2	.	TRBV7-7	CASSLAKFAGGLQETQYF	TGTGCTAGCAGCTTAGCGAAATTTGCGGGGGGCCTCCAAGAGACCCAGTACTTC
TRBJ1-5	.	.	TRBV5-1	CASREEYSNQPQHF	TGCGCCAGCAGAGAAGAATATAGCAATCAGCCCCAGCATTTT
TRBJ2-7	TRBD1	few	TRBV29-1	CSVERWDRSSYEQYF	TGCAGCGTTGAAAGGTGGGACAGGAGCTCCTACGAGCAGTACTTC
TRBJ2-7	TRBD2	.	TRBV7-8	CASSLYNGGAQYF	TGTGCCAGCAGCTTATATAACGGGGGGGCCCAGTACTTC
TRBJ2-2	TRBD2	.	TRBV4-1	CASSQFPGLVGPGELFF	TGCGCCAGCAGCCAATTTCCGGGACTAGTAGGTCCCGGGGAGCTGTTTTTT